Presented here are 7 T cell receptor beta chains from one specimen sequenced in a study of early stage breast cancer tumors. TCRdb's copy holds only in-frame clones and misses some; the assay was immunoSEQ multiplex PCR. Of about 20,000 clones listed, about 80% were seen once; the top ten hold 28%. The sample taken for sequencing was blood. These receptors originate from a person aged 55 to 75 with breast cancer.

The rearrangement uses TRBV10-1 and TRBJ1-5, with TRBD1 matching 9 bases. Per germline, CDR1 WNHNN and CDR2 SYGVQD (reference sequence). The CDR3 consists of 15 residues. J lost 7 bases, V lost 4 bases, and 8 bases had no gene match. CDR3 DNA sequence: TGCGCCAGCAGTGCTGGGACAGGGAAAGGACAGCCCCAGCATTTT. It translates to CASSAGTGKGQPQHF.

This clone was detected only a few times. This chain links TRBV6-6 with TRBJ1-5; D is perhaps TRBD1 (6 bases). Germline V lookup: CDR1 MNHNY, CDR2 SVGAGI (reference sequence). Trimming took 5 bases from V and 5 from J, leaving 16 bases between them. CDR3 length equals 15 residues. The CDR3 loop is CASSNPGAGDQPQHF. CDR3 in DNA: TGTGCCAGCAGTAACCCCGGGGCAGGGGATCAGCCCCAGCATTTT.

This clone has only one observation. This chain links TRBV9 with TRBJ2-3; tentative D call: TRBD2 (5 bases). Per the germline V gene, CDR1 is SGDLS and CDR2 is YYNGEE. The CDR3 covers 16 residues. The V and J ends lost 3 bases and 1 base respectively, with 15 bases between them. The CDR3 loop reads CASSALGGSGTDTQYF. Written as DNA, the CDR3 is TGTGCCAGCAGCGCCCTCGGCGGGTCGGGCACAGATACGCAGTATTTT. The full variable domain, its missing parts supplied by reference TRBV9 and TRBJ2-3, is DSGVTQTPKHLITATGQRVTLRCSPRSGDLSVYWYQQSLDQGLQFLIQYYNGEERAKGNILERFSAQQFPDLHSELNLSSLELGDSALYFCASSALGGSGTDTQYFGPGTRLTVL.

The CDR3 DNA sequence: TGTGCCAGTAGTTGGGACAGGGCTAGTGGTGAAGCTTTCTTT. Amino acids: CASSWDRASGEAFF. The chain recombines TRBV19 with TRBJ1-1, with 9 bases matching TRBD1. This CDR3 comprises 14 residues. The germline V gene has CDR1 LNHDA and CDR2 SQIVND (reference sequence). V shed 5 bases and J 7 bases; nucleotides not matched to a gene: 8.

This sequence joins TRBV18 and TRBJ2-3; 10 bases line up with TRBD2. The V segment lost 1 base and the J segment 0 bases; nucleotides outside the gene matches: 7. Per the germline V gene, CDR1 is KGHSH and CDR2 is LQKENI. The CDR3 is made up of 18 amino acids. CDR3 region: CASSPQSTSGASTDTQYF. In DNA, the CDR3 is TGTGCCAGCTCACCACAGTCTACTAGCGGGGCCAGCACAGATACGCAGTATTTT.

CDR3 nucleotides: TGTGCCAGCAGCTTATCGTCAGGGGGCTCTGGAAACACCATATATTTT. Translated, it gives CASSLSSGGSGNTIYF. V and J are TRBV7-9 and TRBJ1-3; 7 bases map to TRBD1. V shed 2 bases and J 0 bases; nucleotides not matched to a gene: 4. CDR3 size: 16 residues. Per germline, CDR1 SEHNR and CDR2 FQNEAQ (reference sequence).

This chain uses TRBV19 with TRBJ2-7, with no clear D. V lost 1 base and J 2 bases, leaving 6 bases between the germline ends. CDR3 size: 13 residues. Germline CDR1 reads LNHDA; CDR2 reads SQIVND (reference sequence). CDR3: CASSIGAAYEQYF. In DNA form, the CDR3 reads TGTGCCAGTAGTATAGGAGCCGCCTACGAGCAGTACTTC.